This entry is about one T cell receptor beta chain. Its cognate antigen is unknown. The method was immunoSEQ multiplex PCR; TCRdb's version includes in-frame clones alone and lacks a portion of them. Altogether some 88,000 clones are present, about nine tenths being singletons, with the ten largest covering 5.4%. This sample is part of a study of T cell responses to AZD1222 COVID-19 vaccine. The V gene lost 2 bases and the J gene lost 0 bases, with 5 bases spanning the gap. Germline V gene lookup returns CDR1 SGHAT and CDR2 FQNNGV. CDR3 length equals 14 residues. Study-level points and caveats: Most donors were white British and more were female, and clonal diversity was possibly underestimated.

The sequence derives from an adult who received the AZD1222 COVID-19 vaccine. This chain links TRBV11-2 with TRBJ1-3; D not resolved. Source: peripheral blood, taken 28 days after the second AZD1222 dose. In nucleotides, the CDR3 is TGTGCCAGCAGCTTACTGAGCTCTGGAAACACCATATATTTT. It specifies CASSLLSSGNTIYF.